This TCR beta chain was sequenced in a study of PD-L1 blockade in urothelial cancer. Looking at the study overall: Most patients, about nine tenths of the roughly 30, were males with bladder-origin cancer. Study observations and caveats: Tumor-associated TCR clones expanded more in blood at 3 weeks in patients with durable benefit.

Described time point: peripheral blood 6 weeks after treatment start. Locally advanced or metastatic urothelial carcinoma was present in patients. Between 1 and 8 samples, pretreatment and on-treatment, were given by each patient. Using immunoSEQ multiplex PCR, the repertoire was profiled, and TCRdb retains in-frame clones only, with some absent. The data contain some 110,000 clones, less than 95% of them singletons. The CDR3 totals 17 residues. Trimming left V 4 bases short and J 5 bases short, with 23 bases between. Germline V gene sequence: CDR1 SGDLS, CDR2 YYNGEE. Comments on this clone: Its antigen is currently unknown.

The TCR comes from a man aged 60-69 years with urothelial cancer. This chain links TRBV9 with TRBJ2-3; D uncertain. The sequencing here drew on PBMCs, taken around atezolizumab (anti-PD-L1) treatment. The DNA of the CDR3 is TGTGCCAGCAGCCCTATCGACTCGTTCGCCGGCGGAGATACGCAGTATTTT. Its translation is CASSPIDSFAGGDTQYF.